The present T cell receptor beta chain was sequenced within a study of blood T cell repertoires in COVID-19. Libraries were prepared by immunoSEQ multiplex PCR; TCRdb keeps only in-frame clonotypes and omits some of them. The sample gives some 100,000 clones, 92% of which show up once; under 7.5% is in the top ten. The CDR3 is 12 residues long. The V end was cut by 4 bases, the J end by 7 bases, with 11 bases between. Germline CDR1 and CDR2: MNHEY and SVGAGI. This chain connects TRBV6-5 to TRBJ2-7; D is possibly TRBD1 (5 bases). The receptor was isolated from a man aged 70 or older with acute or convalescent COVID-19. Material for sequencing was peripheral blood. CDR3 DNA sequence: TGTGCCAGCAGTTCTACAGGTACGGAGCAGTACTTC. This sequence encodes CASSSTGTEQYF.